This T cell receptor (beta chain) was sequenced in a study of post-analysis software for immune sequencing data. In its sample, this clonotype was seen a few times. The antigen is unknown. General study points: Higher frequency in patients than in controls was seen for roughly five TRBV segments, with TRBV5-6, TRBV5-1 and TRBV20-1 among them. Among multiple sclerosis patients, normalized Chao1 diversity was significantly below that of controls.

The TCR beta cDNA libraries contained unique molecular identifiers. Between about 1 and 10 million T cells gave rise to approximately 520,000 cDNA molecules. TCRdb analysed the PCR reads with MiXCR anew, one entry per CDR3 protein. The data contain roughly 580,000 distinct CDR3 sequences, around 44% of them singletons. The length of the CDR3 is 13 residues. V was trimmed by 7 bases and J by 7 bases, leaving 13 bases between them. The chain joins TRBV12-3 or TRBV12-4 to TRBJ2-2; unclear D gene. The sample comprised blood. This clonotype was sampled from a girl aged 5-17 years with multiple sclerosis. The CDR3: CASNARVGGELFF. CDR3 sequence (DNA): TGTGCCAGCAACGCACGGGTTGGCGGGGAGCTGTTTTTT.